Here is one TCR beta chain with its context. Germline values: CDR1 LGHDT, CDR2 YNNKEL (reference sequence). V dropped 3 bases and J dropped 5; count of bases not matched to a gene: 9. The CDR3 loop spans 15 amino acids. The sample comes from a study of T cell responses to AZD1222 COVID-19 vaccine. The protocol was immunoSEQ multiplex PCR, while the TCRdb copy is restricted to in-frame clones and leaves out a portion. Here the sample spans 70,000 to 95,000 clones, around 90% being singletons. The genes are TRBV3-1 (or the pseudogene TRBV3-2) and TRBJ1-1; TRBD1 matches at 7 bases. The receptor was isolated from an adult in good health. Sequences were derived from peripheral blood, sampled on day 0 of AZD1222 vaccination. In nucleotides, the CDR3 is TGTGCCAGCAGCCATTGGGACAGCCGAGGGACTGAAGCTTTCTTT. Translated: CASSHWDSRGTEAFF.